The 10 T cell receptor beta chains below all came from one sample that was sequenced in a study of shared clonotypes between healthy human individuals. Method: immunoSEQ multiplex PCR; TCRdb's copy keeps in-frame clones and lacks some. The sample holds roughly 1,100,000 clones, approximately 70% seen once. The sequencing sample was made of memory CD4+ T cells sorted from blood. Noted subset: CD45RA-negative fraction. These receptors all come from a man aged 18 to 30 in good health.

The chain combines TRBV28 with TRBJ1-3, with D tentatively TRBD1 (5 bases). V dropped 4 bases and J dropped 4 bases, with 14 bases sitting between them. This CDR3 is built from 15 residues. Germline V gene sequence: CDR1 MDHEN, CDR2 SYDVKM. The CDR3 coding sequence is TGTGCCAGCAGTTCTACCTGGACACTAGGAAACACCATATATTTT. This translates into CASSSTWTLGNTIYF.

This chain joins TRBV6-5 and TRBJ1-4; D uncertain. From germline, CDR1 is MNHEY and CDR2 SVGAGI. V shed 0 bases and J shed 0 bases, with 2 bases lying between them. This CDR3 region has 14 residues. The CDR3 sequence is CASSYSTTNEKLFF. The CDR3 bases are TGTGCCAGCAGTTACTCAACAACTAATGAAAAACTGTTTTTT.

The CDR3 DNA sequence: TGTGCCAGCTATATCCCTAACTATGGCTACACCTTC. Translated: CASYIPNYGYTF. V usage is TRBV28 and J usage is TRBJ1-2; D not certain. Germline loops: CDR1 MDHEN, CDR2 SYDVKM. CDR3 length equals 12 residues. Trimming left V 8 bases short and J 0 bases short, with 7 bases between.

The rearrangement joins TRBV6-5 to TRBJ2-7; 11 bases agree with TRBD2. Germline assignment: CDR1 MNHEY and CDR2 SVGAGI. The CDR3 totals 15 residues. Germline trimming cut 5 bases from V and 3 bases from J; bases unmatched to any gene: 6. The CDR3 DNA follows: TGTGCCAGCAGTATGACTAGCGGGACCATCTACGAGCAGTACTTC. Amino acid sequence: CASSMTSGTIYEQYF.

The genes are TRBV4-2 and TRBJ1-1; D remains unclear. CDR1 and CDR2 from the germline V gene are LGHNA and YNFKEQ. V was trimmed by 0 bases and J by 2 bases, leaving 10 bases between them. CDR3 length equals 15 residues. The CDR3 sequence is CASSQDPRSNTEAFF. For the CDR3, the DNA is TGTGCCAGCAGCCAAGATCCCAGAAGTAACACTGAAGCTTTCTTT.

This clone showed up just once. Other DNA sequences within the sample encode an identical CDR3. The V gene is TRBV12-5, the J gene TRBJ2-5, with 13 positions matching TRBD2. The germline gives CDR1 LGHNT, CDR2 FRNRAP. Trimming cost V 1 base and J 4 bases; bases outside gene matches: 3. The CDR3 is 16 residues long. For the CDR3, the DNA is TGTGCTAGTGGTTTGGGACTAGCGGGAGGATTAGAGACCCAGTACTTC. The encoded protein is CASGLGLAGGLETQYF.

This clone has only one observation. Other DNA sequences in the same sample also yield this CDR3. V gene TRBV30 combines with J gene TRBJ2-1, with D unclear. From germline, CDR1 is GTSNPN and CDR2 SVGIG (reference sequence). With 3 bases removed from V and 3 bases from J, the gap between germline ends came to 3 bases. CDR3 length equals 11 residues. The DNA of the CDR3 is TGTGCCTGGAGCGACTACAATGAGCAGTTCTTC. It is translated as CAWSDYNEQFF.

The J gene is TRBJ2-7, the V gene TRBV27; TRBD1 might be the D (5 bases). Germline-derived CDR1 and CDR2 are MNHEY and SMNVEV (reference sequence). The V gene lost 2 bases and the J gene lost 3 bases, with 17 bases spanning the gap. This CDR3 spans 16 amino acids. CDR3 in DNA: TGTGCCAGCAGTTTAGTAGCCAGACCCCAGGGCTACGAGCAGTACTTC. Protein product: CASSLVARPQGYEQYF.

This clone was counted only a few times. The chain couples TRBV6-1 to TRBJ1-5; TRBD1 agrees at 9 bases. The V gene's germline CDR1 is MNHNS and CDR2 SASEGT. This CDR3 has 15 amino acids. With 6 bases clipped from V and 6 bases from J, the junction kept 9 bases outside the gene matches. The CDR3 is CASSAGQGSIQPQHF. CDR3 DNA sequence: TGTGCCAGCAGCGCCGGACAGGGGTCCATTCAGCCCCAGCATTTT.

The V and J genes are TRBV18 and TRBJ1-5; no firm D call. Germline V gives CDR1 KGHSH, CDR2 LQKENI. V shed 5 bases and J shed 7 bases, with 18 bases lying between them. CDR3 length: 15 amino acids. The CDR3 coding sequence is TGTGCCAGCTCAGGTTCCGGGCCTCTAGACCAGCCCCAGCATTTT. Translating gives CASSGSGPLDQPQHF.